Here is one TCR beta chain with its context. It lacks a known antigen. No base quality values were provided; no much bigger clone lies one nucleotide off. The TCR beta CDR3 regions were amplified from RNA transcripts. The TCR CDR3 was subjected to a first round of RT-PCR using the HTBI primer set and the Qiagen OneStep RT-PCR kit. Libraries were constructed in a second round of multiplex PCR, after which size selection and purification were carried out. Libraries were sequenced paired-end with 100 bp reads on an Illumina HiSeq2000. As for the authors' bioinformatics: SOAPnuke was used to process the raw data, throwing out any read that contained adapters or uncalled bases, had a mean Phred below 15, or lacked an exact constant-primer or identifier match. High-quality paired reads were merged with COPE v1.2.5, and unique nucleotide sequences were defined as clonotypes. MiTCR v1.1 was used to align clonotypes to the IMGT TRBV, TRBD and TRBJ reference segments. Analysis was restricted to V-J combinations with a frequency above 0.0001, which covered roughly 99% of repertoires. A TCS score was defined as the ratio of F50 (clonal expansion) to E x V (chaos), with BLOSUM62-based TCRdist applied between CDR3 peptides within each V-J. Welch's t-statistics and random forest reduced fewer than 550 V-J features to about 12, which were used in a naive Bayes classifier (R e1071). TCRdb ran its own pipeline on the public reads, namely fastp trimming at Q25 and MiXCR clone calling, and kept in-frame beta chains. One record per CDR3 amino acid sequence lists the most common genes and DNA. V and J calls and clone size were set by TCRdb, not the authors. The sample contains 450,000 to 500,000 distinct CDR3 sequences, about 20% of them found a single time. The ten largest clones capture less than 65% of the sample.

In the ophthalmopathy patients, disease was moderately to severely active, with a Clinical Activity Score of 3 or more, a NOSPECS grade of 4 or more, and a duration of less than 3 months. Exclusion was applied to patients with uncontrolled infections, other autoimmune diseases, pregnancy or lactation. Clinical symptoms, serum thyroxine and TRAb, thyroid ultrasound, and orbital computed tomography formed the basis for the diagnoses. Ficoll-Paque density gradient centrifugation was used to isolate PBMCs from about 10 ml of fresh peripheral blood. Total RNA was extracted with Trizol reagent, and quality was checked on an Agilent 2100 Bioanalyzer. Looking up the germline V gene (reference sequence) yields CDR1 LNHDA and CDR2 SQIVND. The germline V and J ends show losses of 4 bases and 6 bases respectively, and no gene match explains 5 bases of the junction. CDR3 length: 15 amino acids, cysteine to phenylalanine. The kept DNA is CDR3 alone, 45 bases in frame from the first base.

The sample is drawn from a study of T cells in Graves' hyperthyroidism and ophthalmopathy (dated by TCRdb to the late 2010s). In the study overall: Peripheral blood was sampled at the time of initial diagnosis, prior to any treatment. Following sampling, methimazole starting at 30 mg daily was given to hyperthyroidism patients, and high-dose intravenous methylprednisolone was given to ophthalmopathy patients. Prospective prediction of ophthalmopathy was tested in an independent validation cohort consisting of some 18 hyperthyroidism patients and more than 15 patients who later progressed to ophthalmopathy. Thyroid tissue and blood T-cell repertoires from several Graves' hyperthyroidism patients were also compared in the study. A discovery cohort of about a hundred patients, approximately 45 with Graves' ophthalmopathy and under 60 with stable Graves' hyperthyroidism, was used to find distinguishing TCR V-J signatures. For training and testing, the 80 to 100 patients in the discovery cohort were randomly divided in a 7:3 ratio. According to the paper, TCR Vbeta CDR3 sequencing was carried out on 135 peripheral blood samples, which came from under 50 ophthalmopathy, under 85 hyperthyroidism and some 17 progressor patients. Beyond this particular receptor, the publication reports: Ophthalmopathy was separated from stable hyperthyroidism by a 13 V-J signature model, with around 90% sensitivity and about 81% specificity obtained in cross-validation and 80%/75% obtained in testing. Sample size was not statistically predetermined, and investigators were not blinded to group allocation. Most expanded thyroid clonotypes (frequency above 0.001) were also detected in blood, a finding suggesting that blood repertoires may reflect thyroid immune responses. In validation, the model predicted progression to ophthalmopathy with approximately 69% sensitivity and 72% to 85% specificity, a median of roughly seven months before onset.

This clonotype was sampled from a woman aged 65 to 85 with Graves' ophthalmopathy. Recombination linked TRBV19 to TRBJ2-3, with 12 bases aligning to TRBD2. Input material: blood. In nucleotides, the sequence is TGTGCCAGTAGTAGGCTAGCGGGAGGGCCTGATACGCAGTATTTT. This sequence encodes CASSRLAGGPDTQYF.